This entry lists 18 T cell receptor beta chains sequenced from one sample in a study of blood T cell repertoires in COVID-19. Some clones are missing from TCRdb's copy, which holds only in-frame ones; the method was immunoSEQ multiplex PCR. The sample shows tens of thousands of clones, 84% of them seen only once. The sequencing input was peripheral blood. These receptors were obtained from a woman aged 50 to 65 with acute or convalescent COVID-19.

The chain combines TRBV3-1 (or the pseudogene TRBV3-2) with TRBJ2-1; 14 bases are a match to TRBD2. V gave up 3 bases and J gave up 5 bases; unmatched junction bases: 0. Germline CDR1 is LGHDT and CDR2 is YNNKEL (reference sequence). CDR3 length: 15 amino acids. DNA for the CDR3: TGTGCCAGCAGCCAGGGACTAGCGGGAGACAATGAGCAGTTCTTC. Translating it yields CASSQGLAGDNEQFF.

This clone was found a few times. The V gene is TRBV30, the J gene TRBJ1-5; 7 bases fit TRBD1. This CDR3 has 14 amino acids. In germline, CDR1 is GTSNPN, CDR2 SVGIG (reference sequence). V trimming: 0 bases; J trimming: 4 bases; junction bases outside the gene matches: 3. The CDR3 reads CAWSVGTENQPQHF. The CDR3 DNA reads TGTGCCTGGAGTGTTGGGACAGAGAATCAGCCCCAGCATTTT. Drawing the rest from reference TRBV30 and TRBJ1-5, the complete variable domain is SQTIHQWPATLVQPVGSPLSLECTVEGTSNPNLYWYRQAAGRGLQLLFYSVGIGQISSEVPQNLSASRPQDRQFILSSKKLLLSDSGFYLCAWSVGTENQPQHFGDGTRLSIL.

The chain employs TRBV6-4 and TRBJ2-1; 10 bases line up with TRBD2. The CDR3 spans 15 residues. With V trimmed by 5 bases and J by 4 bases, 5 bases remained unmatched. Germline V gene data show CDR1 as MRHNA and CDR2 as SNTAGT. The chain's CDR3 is CASSPLAGTYNEQFF. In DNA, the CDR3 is TGTGCCAGCAGTCCACTAGCGGGAACGTACAATGAGCAGTTCTTC.

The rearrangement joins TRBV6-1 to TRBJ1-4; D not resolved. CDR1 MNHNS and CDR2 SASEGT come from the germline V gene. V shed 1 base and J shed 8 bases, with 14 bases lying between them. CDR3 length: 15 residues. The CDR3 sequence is CASSEGRGFGEKLFF. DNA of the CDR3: TGTGCCAGCAGTGAAGGGAGAGGGTTTGGAGAAAAACTGTTTTTT.

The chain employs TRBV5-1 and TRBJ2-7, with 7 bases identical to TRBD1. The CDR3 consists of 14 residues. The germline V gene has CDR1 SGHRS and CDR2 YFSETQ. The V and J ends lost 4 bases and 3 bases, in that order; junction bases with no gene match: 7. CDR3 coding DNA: TGCGCCAGCAGCGTTCGACAGGGTAACTACGAGCAGTACTTC. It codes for CASSVRQGNYEQYF. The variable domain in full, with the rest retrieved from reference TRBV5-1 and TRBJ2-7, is KAGVTQTPRYLIKTRGQQVTLSCSPISGHRSVSWYQQTPGQGLQFLFEYFSETQRNKGNFPGRFSGRQFSNSRSEMNVSTLELGDSALYLCASSVRQGNYEQYFGPGTRLTVT.

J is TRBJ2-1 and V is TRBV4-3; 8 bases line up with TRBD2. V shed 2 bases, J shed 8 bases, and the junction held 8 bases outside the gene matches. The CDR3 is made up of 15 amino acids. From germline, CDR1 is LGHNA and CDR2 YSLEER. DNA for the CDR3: TGCGCCAGCAGCCAATTAGCGGGGCCCCAGGATGAGCAGTTCTTC. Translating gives CASSQLAGPQDEQFF.

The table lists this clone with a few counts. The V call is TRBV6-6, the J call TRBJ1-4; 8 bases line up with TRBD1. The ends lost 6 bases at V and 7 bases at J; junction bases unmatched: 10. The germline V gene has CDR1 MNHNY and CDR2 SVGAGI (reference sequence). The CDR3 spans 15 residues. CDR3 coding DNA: TGTGCCAGCAGGGCATCAGGGGGCGATGGTGAAAAACTGTTTTTT. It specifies CASRASGGDGEKLFF.

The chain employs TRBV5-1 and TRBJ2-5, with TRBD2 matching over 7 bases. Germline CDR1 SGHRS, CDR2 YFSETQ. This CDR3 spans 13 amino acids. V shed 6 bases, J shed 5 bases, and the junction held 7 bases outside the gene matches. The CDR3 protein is CASNAAGTETQYF. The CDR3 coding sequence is TGCGCCAGCAATGCAGCGGGGACGGAGACCCAGTACTTC. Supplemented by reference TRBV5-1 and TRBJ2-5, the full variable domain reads KAGVTQTPRYLIKTRGQQVTLSCSPISGHRSVSWYQQTPGQGLQFLFEYFSETQRNKGNFPGRFSGRQFSNSRSEMNVSTLELGDSALYLCASNAAGTETQYFGPGTRLLVL.

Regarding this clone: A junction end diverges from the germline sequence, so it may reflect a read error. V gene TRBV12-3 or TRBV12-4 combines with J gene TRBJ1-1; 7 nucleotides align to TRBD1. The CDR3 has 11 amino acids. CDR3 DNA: TGTGCCAGCAGTTCCTTCCAGGGGGTTCTCTTT. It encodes CASSSFQGVLF.

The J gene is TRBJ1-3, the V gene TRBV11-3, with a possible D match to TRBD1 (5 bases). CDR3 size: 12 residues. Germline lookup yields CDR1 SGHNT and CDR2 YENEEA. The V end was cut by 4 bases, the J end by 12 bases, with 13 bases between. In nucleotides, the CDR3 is TGTGCCAGCAGCTGGAGGGGCAAATTCATATATTTT. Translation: CASSWRGKFIYF. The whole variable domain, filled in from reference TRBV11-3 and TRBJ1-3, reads EAGVVQSPRYKIIEKKQPVAFWCNPISGHNTLYWYLQNLGQGPELLIRYENEEAVDDSQLPKDRFSAERLKGVDSTLKIQPAELGDSAVYLCASSWRGKFIYFGEGSWLTVV.

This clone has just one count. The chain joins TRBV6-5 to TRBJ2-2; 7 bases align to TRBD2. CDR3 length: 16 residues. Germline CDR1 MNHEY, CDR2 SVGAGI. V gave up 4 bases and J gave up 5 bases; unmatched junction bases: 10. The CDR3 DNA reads TGTGCCAGCAGTTCCGCCCTTGGCGGGGGAACCGGGGAGCTGTTTTTT. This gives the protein CASSSALGGGTGELFF.

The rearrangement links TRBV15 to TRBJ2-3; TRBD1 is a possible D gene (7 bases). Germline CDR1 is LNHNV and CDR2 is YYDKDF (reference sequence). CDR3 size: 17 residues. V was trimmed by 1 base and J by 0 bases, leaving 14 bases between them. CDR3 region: CATSRVETGTSTDTQYF. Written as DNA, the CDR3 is TGTGCCACCAGCAGAGTGGAGACAGGGACTAGCACAGATACGCAGTATTTT.

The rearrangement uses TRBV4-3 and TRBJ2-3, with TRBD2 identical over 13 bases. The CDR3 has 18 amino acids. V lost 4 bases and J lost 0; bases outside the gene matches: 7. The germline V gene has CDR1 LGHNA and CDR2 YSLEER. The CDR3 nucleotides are TGCGCCAGCAGCCGCAAGACTAGCGGGGGGTCTAGCACAGATACGCAGTATTTT. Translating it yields CASSRKTSGGSSTDTQYF.

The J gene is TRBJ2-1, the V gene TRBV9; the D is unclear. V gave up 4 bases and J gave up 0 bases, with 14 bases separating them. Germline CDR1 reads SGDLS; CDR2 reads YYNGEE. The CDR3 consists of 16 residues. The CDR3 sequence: CASSPPSGYSYNEQFF. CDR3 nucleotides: TGTGCCAGCAGCCCACCCAGTGGTTACTCCTACAATGAGCAGTTCTTC.

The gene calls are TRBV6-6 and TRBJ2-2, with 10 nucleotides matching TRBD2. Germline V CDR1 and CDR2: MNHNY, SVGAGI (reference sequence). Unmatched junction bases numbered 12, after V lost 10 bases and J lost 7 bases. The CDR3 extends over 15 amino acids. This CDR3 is CATHPAGGGIGELFF. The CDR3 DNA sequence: TGTGCCACCCACCCAGCGGGGGGGGGCATCGGGGAGCTGTTTTTT.

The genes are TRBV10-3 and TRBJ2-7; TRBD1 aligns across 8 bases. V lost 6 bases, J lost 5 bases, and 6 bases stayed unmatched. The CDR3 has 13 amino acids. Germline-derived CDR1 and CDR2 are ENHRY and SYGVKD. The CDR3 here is CAISDTGGHEQYF. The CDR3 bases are TGTGCCATCAGCGACACAGGGGGACACGAGCAGTACTTC.

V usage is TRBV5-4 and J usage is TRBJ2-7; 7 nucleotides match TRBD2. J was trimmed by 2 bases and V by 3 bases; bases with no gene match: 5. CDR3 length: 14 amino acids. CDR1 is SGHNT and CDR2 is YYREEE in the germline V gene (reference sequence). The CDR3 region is CASSSGGLTYEQYF. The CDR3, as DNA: TGTGCCAGCAGCTCGGGGGGTCTTACCTACGAGCAGTACTTC.

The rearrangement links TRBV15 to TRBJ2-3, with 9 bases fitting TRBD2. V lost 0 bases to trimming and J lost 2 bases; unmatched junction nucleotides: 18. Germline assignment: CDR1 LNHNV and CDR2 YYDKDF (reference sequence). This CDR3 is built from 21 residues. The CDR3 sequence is CATSRDSFRLAEGGYTDTQYF. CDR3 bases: TGTGCCACCAGCAGAGATTCTTTTCGACTAGCGGAGGGTGGGTACACAGATACGCAGTATTTT.